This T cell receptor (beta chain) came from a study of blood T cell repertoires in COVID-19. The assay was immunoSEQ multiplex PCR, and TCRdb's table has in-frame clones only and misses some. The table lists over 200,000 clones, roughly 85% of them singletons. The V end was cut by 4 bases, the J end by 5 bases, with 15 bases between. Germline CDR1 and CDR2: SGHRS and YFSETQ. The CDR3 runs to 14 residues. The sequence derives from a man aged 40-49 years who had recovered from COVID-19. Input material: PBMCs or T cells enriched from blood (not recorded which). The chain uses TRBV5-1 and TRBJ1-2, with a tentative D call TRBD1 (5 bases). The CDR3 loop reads CASSPESGRYGYTF. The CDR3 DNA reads TGCGCCAGCAGCCCTGAGTCAGGGCGGTATGGCTACACCTTC.